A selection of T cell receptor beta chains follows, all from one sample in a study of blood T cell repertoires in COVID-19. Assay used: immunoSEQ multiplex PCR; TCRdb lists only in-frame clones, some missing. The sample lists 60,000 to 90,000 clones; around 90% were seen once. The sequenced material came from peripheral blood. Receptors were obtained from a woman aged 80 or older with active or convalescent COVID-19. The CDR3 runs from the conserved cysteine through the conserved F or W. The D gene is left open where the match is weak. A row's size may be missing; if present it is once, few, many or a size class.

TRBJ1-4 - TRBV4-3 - CASSQDKPGFATNEKLFF TGCGCCAGCAGCCAAGATAAACCGGGTTTCGCAACTAATGAAAAACTGTTTTTT
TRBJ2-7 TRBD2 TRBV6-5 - CASSQTSGAYEQYF TGTGCCAGCAGCCAGACTAGCGGGGCCTACGAGCAGTACTTC
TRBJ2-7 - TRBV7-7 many CASSLGETGYEQYF TGTGCCAGCAGCTTAGGAGAGACAGGCTACGAGCAGTACTTC
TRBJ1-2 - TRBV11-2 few CASSTFNENRGYTF TGTGCCAGCAGCACCTTCAACGAGAACCGCGGCTACACCTTC
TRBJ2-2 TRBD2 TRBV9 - CASTREVNTGELFF TGTGCCAGCACCCGGGAGGTCAACACCGGGGAGCTGTTTTTT
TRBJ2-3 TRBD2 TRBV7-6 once CASSLAPSGRLTDTQYF TGTGCCAGCAGCTTAGCGCCTAGCGGGAGGTTAACAGATACGCAGTATTTT
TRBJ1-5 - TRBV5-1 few CASSFSPNSNQPQHF TGCGCCAGCAGCTTCTCCCCTAATAGCAATCAGCCCCAGCATTTT
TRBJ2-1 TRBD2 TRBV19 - CASSRTSGGAAFNEQFF TGTGCCAGTAGTCGGACTAGCGGGGGGGCGGCATTCAATGAGCAGTTCTTC
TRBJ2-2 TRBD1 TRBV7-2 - CASSSRGLDTGELFF TGTGCCAGCAGCTCAAGGGGGCTCGACACCGGGGAGCTGTTTTTT
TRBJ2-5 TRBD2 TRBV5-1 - CASSLVLAEETQYF TGCGCCAGCAGCTTGGTACTAGCGGAAGAGACCCAGTACTTC
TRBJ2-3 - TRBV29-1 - CSGLGGAFGDTQYF TGCAGCGGGCTTGGGGGGGCTTTCGGAGATACGCAGTATTTT
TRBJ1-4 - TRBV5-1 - CASSTGLSTNEKLFF TGCGCCAGCAGCACCGGACTATCAACTAATGAAAAACTGTTTTTT
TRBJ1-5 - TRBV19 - CASTPGKAGPQHF TGTGCCAGTACCCCGGGTAAAGCGGGGCCCCAGCATTTT
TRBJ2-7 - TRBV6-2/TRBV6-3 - CASSYSSEGEQYF TGTGCCAGCAGTTACTCCTCGGAGGGCGAGCAGTACTTC
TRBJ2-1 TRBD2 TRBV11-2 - CASSLVGASGRTYNEQFF TGTGCCAGCAGCTTAGTGGGGGCTAGCGGGAGGACGTACAATGAGCAGTTCTTC
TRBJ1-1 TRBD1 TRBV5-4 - CASSINRGTTEAFF TGTGCCAGCAGCATTAACAGGGGTACCACTGAAGCTTTCTTT
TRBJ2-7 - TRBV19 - CASSMRLVSSYEQYF TGTGCCAGTAGTATGAGGCTAGTAAGCTCCTACGAGCAGTACTTC
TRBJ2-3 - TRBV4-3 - CASSLLEGGADTQYF TGCGCCAGCAGCCTATTGGAAGGGGGGGCAGATACGCAGTATTTT
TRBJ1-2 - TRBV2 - CASSLDGDYGYTF TGTGCCAGCAGTCTAGACGGCGACTATGGCTACACCTTC
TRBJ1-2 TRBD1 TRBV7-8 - CASSPGYGTGGGYGYTF TGTGCCAGCAGCCCGGGATACGGGACAGGGGGGGGCTATGGCTACACCTTC
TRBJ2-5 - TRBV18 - CASSPPRGQETQYF TGTGCCAGCTCACCACCGCGGGGCCAAGAGACCCAGTACTTC
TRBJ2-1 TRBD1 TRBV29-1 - CSGGQGAGEQFF TGCAGCGGGGGGCAGGGGGCTGGTGAGCAGTTCTTC
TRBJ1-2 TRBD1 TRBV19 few CASRNTGQGYGYTF TGTGCCAGTAGGAACACGGGACAGGGTTATGGCTACACCTTC
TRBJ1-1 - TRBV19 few CASTDTPDYTEAFF TGTGCCAGTACGGACACACCCGATTACACTGAAGCTTTCTTT
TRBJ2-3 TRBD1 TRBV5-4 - CASRRQGSTDTQYF TGTGCCAGCAGGCGACAGGGGAGCACAGATACGCAGTATTTT
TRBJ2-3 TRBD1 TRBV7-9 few CASSKWTGALTDTQYF TGTGCCAGCAGCAAGTGGACAGGTGCCCTCACAGATACGCAGTATTTT
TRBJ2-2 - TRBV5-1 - CASSLELSNTGELFF TGCGCCAGCAGCTTGGAGCTATCGAACACCGGGGAGCTGTTTTTT
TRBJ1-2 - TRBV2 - CASGPRYGYTF TGTGCCAGTGGGCCGCGCTATGGCTACACCTTC
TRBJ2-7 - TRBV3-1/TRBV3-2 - CASSQGRRYEQYF TGTGCCAGCAGCCAAGGGCGGCGATACGAGCAGTACTTC
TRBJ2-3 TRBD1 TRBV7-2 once CASSLLGTGGSSTDTQYF TGTGCCAGCAGCCTGCTAGGGACAGGGGGTTCTAGCACAGATACGCAGTATTTT
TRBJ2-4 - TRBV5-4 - CASSQPGSGDIQYF TGTGCCAGCAGCCAACCCGGGAGTGGGGACATTCAGTACTTC
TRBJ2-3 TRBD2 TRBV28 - CASQGLAGGPGTDTQYF TGTGCCAGCCAAGGGCTAGCGGGGGGGCCGGGCACAGATACGCAGTATTTT
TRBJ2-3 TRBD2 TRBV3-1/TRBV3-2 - CASSHFGGTTDTQYF TGTGCCAGCAGCCACTTCGGGGGGACCACAGATACGCAGTATTTT
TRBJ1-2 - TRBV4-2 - CASSQGGSYGYTF TGTGCCAGCAGCCAAGGGGGCAGCTATGGCTACACCTTC
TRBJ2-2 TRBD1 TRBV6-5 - CASSAGGSNTGELFF TGTGCCAGCAGCGCAGGGGGCTCGAACACCGGGGAGCTGTTTTTT
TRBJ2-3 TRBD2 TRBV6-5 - CASSQLAGGTDTQYF TGTGCCAGCAGTCAGTTAGCGGGAGGGACAGATACGCAGTATTTT
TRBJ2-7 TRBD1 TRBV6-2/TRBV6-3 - CASSRGTGSSYEQYF TGTGCCAGCAGTCGCGGGACAGGGAGCTCCTACGAGCAGTACTTC
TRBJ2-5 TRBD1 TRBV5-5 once CASSRGTGIKETQYF TGTGCCAGCAGCAGAGGGACAGGGATCAAGGAGACCCAGTACTTC
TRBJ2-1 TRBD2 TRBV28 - CASSFRGGSSNEQFF TGTGCCAGCAGTTTTCGGGGGGGTAGTAGCAATGAGCAGTTCTTC
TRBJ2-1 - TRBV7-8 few CASSTPRRDTLYNEQFF TGTGCCAGCAGCACCCCGCGCCGGGACACCCTATACAATGAGCAGTTCTTC
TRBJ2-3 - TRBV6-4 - CASSDAGVADTQYF TGTGCCAGCAGTGACGCAGGGGTTGCAGATACGCAGTATTTT
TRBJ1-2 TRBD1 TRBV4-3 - CASSLRDRLNYGYTF TGCGCCAGCAGCCTCCGGGACAGGCTTAACTATGGCTACACCTTC
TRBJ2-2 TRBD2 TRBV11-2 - CASSLGLAVTNTGELFF TGTGCCAGCAGCCTAGGACTAGCGGTGACGAACACCGGGGAGCTGTTTTTT
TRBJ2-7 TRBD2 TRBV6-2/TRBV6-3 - CASSSSPKRGGYSEQYF TGTGCCAGCAGTTCCTCCCCTAAACGCGGGGGTTATAGCGAGCAGTACTTC
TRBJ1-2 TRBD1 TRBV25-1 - CASSGQGAGGYTF TGTGCCAGCAGTGGACAGGGGGCGGGTGGCTACACCTTC
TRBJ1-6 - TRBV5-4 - CANSRGGVGSPLHF TGTGCCAACAGTAGGGGGGGGGTTGGTTCACCCCTCCACTTT
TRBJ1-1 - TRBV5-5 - CASSLAGWVTEAFF TGTGCCAGCAGCTTGGCGGGTTGGGTCACTGAAGCTTTCTTT
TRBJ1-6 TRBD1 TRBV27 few CASSLWDRGYSPLHF TGTGCCAGCAGTTTATGGGACAGGGGGTATTCACCCCTCCACTTT
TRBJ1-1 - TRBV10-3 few CAIRGNTEAFF TGTGCCATCCGGGGTAACACTGAAGCTTTCTTT
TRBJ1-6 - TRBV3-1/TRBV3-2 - CASSQRGADSPLHF TGTGCCAGCAGCCAACGGGGGGCTGATTCACCCCTCCACTTT
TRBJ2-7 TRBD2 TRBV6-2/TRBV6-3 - CASSSAGLAGVYEQYF TGTGCCAGCAGTTCCGCCGGACTAGCGGGAGTGTACGAGCAGTACTTC
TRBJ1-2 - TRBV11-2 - CASSLEVGRGGYGYTF TGTGCCAGCAGCTTAGAGGTTGGGAGGGGAGGGTATGGCTACACCTTC